The 9 T cell receptor beta chains in this list originate from one sample, sequenced in a study of blood T cell repertoires in COVID-19. Sequenced by immunoSEQ multiplex PCR; TCRdb stores in-frame clones only, minus some. The table has about 150,000 clones, about 82% seen once. Sequenced sample: PBMCs or T cells enriched from blood (not recorded which). These receptor sequences come from a woman aged 40-49 years who had recovered from COVID-19.

The chain is built from TRBV27 and TRBJ2-3; D gene unclear. The germline gives CDR1 MNHEY, CDR2 SMNVEV (reference sequence). Trimming pared 1 base from V and 0 bases from J, leaving 8 bases between. The CDR3 totals 15 residues. This CDR3 reads CASSLFASSTDTQYF. The CDR3, as DNA: TGTGCCAGCAGTTTATTCGCGAGTAGCACAGATACGCAGTATTTT.

This rearrangement joins TRBV5-1 to TRBJ1-2, with 7 nucleotides matching TRBD1. This CDR3 contains 13 residues. J was trimmed by 4 bases and V by 4 bases; bases with no gene match: 4. Germline CDR1 reads SGHRS; CDR2 reads YFSETQ. The CDR3 spells CASSVGQSYGYTF. CDR3 nucleotide sequence: TGCGCCAGCAGCGTGGGACAGTCCTATGGCTACACCTTC.

The J gene is TRBJ1-1, the V gene TRBV4-1; no definite D call. V dropped 6 bases and J dropped 0 bases, with 17 bases sitting between them. Per the germline V gene, CDR1 is MGHRA and CDR2 is YSYEKL. CDR3 size: 16 residues. Here the CDR3 DNA reads TGCGCCAGCAGTCACAAAATGGGCCACATGAACACTGAAGCTTTCTTT. Its translation is CASSHKMGHMNTEAFF.

This sequence joins TRBV3-1 (or the pseudogene TRBV3-2) and TRBJ2-4; 12 bases are a match to TRBD2. J gave up 1 base and V 4 bases, and 14 bases lay outside the gene matches. The CDR3 has 20 residues. The V gene's germline CDR1 is LGHDT and CDR2 YNNKEL (reference sequence). The CDR3 here is CASSPKLAGGLRVAKNIQYF. CDR3 DNA sequence: TGTGCCAGCAGCCCTAAACTAGCGGGAGGCCTTAGAGTTGCCAAAAACATTCAGTACTTC.

This clone was detected ten times or more. The chain uses TRBV3-1 (or the pseudogene TRBV3-2) and TRBJ1-2; 7 bases fit TRBD1. CDR3 length: 14 amino acids. V was clipped by 1 base and J by 7 bases; unmatched bases: 6. CDR1 is LGHDT, CDR2 YNNKEL, per germline (reference sequence). For the CDR3, the DNA is TGTGCCAGCAGCCAAGGCCGGACAGGCTTTGGCTACACCTTC. Translating it yields CASSQGRTGFGYTF.

CDR3 in amino acids: CASSEEKGQGSLPDTQYF. For the CDR3, the DNA is TGTGCCAGCAGTGAAGAGAAAGGACAGGGTTCACTTCCAGATACGCAGTATTTT. This chain connects TRBV2 to TRBJ2-3, with 8 bases aligning to TRBD1. The CDR3 contains 18 residues. Trimming took 1 base from V and 4 from J; bases not matched to a gene: 13. Germline values: CDR1 SNHLY, CDR2 FYNNEI.

The rearrangement links TRBV6-5 to TRBJ2-5, with 9 positions matching TRBD2. Per the germline V gene, CDR1 is MNHEY and CDR2 is SVGAGI. The CDR3 sequence is 15 residues long. J gave up 2 bases and V 8 bases, and 9 bases lay outside the gene matches. The CDR3 region is CASAPFLAGQETQYF. CDR3 nucleotide sequence: TGTGCCAGCGCTCCCTTCCTAGCGGGGCAAGAGACCCAGTACTTC.

The V gene is TRBV12-5, the J gene TRBJ2-3; 7 bases are shared with TRBD2. Looked up from germline, CDR1 is LGHNT and CDR2 is FRNRAP. The V segment lost 5 bases and the J segment 1 base; nucleotides outside the gene matches: 6. The CDR3 has 15 residues. DNA of the CDR3: TGTGCTAGTGGTCCGGCCCTAGCGGGCACAGATACGCAGTATTTT. It encodes CASGPALAGTDTQYF.

This clone was observed a single time. This chain joins TRBV6-1 and TRBJ2-7, with TRBD1 matching over 12 bases. From germline, CDR1 is MNHNS and CDR2 SASEGT. J gave up 5 bases and V 0 bases, and 5 bases lay outside the gene matches. The CDR3 sequence is 16 residues long. In nucleotides, the CDR3 is TGTGCCAGCAGTGAAGCGTGGGACAGGGGGCTCGACGAGCAGTACTTC. It translates to CASSEAWDRGLDEQYF.